This T cell receptor (beta chain) originates from a study of CDR3 diversity in severe acne. There are 11 residues in the CDR3. With 3 bases removed from V and 8 bases from J, the gap between germline ends came to 5 bases. Via MiXCR, TCRdb re-called the PCR reads, giving one row per CDR3 protein. The sample has around 91,000 distinct CDR3 sequences; around 53% are singletons. At least ten counts were recorded for this clonotype. Material for sequencing was blood. This chain links TRBV12-3 or TRBV12-4 with TRBJ2-1; D gene unclear. This TCR came from a male donor in good health, without acne. The CDR3 here is CASSFMDEQFF. The CDR3 coding sequence is TGTGCCAGCAGTTTTATGGATGAGCAGTTCTTC.